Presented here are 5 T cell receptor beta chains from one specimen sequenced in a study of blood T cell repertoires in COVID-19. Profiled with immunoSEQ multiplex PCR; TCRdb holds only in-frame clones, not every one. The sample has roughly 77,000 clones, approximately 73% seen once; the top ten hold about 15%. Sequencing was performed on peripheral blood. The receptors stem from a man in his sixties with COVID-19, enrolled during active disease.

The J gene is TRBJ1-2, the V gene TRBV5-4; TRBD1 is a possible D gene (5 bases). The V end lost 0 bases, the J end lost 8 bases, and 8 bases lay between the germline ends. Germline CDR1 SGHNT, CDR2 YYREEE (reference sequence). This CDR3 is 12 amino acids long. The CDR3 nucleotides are TGTGCCAGCAGCTTGGATGGGGCGGGCTACACCTTC. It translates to CASSLDGAGYTF.

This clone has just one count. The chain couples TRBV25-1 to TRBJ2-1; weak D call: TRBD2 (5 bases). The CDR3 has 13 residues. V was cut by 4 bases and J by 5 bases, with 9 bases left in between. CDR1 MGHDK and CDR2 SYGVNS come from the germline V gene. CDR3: CASSARGNNEQFF. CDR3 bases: TGTGCCAGCAGTGCCCGGGGAAACAATGAGCAGTTCTTC.

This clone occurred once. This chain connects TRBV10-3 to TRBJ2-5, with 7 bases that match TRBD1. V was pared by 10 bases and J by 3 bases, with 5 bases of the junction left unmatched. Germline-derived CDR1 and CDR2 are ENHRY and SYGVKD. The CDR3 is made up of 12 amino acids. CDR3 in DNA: TGTGCCACAGGGACAGCCGAAGAGACCCAGTACTTC. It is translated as CATGTAEETQYF.

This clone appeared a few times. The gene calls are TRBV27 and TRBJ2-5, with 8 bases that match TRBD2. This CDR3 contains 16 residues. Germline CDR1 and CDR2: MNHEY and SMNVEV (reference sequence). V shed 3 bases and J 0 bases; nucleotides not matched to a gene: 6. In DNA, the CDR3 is TGTGCCAGCAGTTTGTGGGCGGGGGGATACCAAGAGACCCAGTACTTC. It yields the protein CASSLWAGGYQETQYF.

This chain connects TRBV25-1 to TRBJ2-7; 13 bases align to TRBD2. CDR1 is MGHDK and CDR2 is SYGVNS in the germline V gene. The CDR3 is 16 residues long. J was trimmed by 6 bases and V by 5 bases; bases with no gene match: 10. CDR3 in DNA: TGTGCCAGCAGTCTACGGAGGACTAGCGGGAGAGGCGAGCAGTACTTC. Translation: CASSLRRTSGRGEQYF.